A selection of T cell receptor beta chains follows, all from one sample in a study of T cell responses to AZD1222 COVID-19 vaccine. Some clones are missing from TCRdb's copy, which holds only in-frame ones; the method was immunoSEQ multiplex PCR. Of approximately 97,000 clones in the sample, 90% to 95% are singletons; the top ten hold approximately 8.3%. Material: peripheral blood, obtained on day 0 of AZD1222 vaccination. The receptors derive from an adult in good health. Both conserved end residues are part of each CDR3. The D gene is left open where the match is weak. Some rows mark clone size as missing; the rest say once, few, many or name a class of expanded clone.

>-|once|TRBV7-9|TRBJ2-7
CASRYSGEPSYEQYF
TGTGCCAGCAGGTACTCAGGGGAACCCTCCTACGAGCAGTACTTC
>-|-|TRBV14|TRBJ1-1
CASSQGNRQNRAFF
TGTGCCAGCAGCCAAGGGAATAGACAGAACCGGGCTTTCTTT
>-|-|TRBV4-1|TRBJ2-1
CASSQGASYNEQFF
TGCGCCAGCAGCCAGGGGGCTTCCTACAATGAGCAGTTCTTC
>-|-|TRBV28|TRBJ1-2
CASSTGTSGYTF
TGTGCCAGCAGTACCGGGACATCAGGCTACACCTTC
>-|-|TRBV11-2|TRBJ1-2
CASTVGGNYGYTF
TGTGCCAGCACCGTCGGGGGGAACTATGGCTACACCTTC
>-|once|TRBV2|TRBJ1-5
CASSEPNQPQHF
TGTGCCAGCAGTGAACCCAATCAGCCCCAGCATTTT
>TRBD1|-|TRBV7-2|TRBJ2-3
CASSPGQIRTDTQYF
TGTGCCAGCAGTCCGGGACAGATACGCACAGATACGCAGTATTTT
>TRBD1|-|TRBV2|TRBJ1-6
CASRGGQGASSPLHF
TGTGCCAGCAGGGGGGGACAGGGGGCGTCGTCACCCCTCCACTTT
>TRBD1|-|TRBV7-9|TRBJ1-4
CASSTQGATNEKLFF
TGTGCCAGCAGCACACAGGGGGCAACTAATGAAAAACTGTTTTTT
>TRBD1|-|TRBV2|TRBJ1-4
CASSANRGNEKLFF
TGTGCCAGCAGTGCCAACAGGGGTAATGAAAAACTGTTTTTT
>TRBD2|-|TRBV7-2|TRBJ2-2
CASSPQAGDLSGELFF
TGTGCCAGCAGCCCCCAAGCGGGGGACCTGTCTGGGGAGCTGTTTTTT
>TRBD1|-|TRBV28|TRBJ1-6
CASSLTGTGPLHF
TGTGCCAGCAGTCTAACCGGGACAGGACCCCTCCACTTT
>TRBD2|-|TRBV5-6|TRBJ2-7
CASNGLAGAYEQYF
TGTGCCAGCAACGGACTAGCGGGAGCCTACGAGCAGTACTTC
>-|-|TRBV30|TRBJ2-1
CAWDGLQNEQFF
TGTGCCTGGGACGGACTGCAGAATGAGCAGTTCTTC
>-|-|TRBV20-1|TRBJ1-1
CSASRESMNTEAFF
TGCAGTGCTAGTCGGGAAAGCATGAACACTGAAGCTTTCTTT
>TRBD2|-|TRBV7-2|TRBJ2-7
CASSPSRLLAGGRYEQYF
TGTGCCAGCAGCCCCTCCCGCTTATTAGCGGGGGGGCGGTACGAGCAGTACTTC
>-|-|TRBV27|TRBJ2-7
CATLTGNYEQYF
TGTGCCACCCTTACCGGGAACTACGAGCAGTACTTC
>TRBD1|-|TRBV7-3|TRBJ1-2
CASSPGQGNYGYTF
TGTGCCAGCAGCCCTGGACAGGGGAACTATGGCTACACCTTC
>TRBD1|-|TRBV4-1|TRBJ2-7
CASSHQGQGTYEQYF
TGCGCCAGCAGCCACCAGGGACAGGGGACGTACGAGCAGTACTTC
>TRBD1|-|TRBV7-9|TRBJ1-4
CASSPRQGLGEKLFF
TGTGCCAGCAGCCCTCGACAGGGATTGGGGGAAAAACTGTTTTTT
>TRBD1|-|TRBV11-2|TRBJ2-7
CASSPGTGGPSYEQYF
TGTGCCAGCAGCCCAGGGACAGGGGGACCGTCCTACGAGCAGTACTTC
>-|-|TRBV5-5|TRBJ2-1
CASSPGGQGTFF
TGTGCCAGCAGTCCCGGAGGGCAGGGTACGTTCTTC
>-|-|TRBV6-5|TRBJ1-2
CASSLGIANYGYTF
TGTGCCAGCAGTCTGGGGATAGCTAACTATGGCTACACCTTC
>TRBD1|-|TRBV2|TRBJ1-5
CASRGTGLNQPQHF
TGTGCCAGCAGGGGGACAGGGCTCAATCAGCCCCAGCATTTT
>-|-|TRBV5-6|TRBJ1-3
CASSSQGGSGNTIYF
TGTGCCAGCAGCTCACAGGGTGGCTCTGGAAACACCATATATTTT
>-|-|TRBV7-3|TRBJ1-2
CASSPKGGNYGYTF
TGTGCCAGCAGCCCAAAGGGGGGGAACTATGGCTACACCTTC
>TRBD1|-|TRBV2|TRBJ2-1
CASRPETGVGEQFF
TGTGCCAGCAGACCGGAGACAGGGGTAGGAGAGCAGTTCTTC
>-|once|TRBV7-9|TRBJ2-7
CASSLGTSTEQYF
TGTGCCAGCAGCTTAGGGACAAGTACCGAGCAGTACTTC
>-|-|TRBV9|TRBJ2-6
CASSVGGTGANVLTF
TGTGCCAGCAGCGTAGGGGGAACTGGGGCCAACGTCCTGACTTTC
>-|-|TRBV7-2|TRBJ1-6
CASSLGAPPLHF
TGTGCCAGCAGCTTAGGGGCCCCTCCCCTCCACTTT
>-|-|TRBV6-6|TRBJ1-1
CASYRNTEAFF
TGTGCCAGCTACAGGAACACTGAAGCTTTCTTT
>-|-|TRBV28|TRBJ2-2
CASSSPGITGELFF
TGTGCCAGCAGTTCACCAGGGATTACCGGGGAGCTGTTTTTT
>TRBD1|-|TRBV10-3|TRBJ2-7
CAISHTIGQAYEQYF
TGTGCCATCAGTCATACGATCGGACAGGCCTACGAGCAGTACTTC
>TRBD1|-|TRBV5-1|TRBJ1-3
CASSFTTGRAGNTIYF
TGCGCCAGCAGCTTTACGACAGGGAGGGCTGGAAACACCATATATTTT
>-|-|TRBV28|TRBJ1-1
CASSSTAGWGQTEAFF
TGTGCCAGCAGTTCCACCGCCGGGTGGGGACAAACTGAAGCTTTCTTT
>-|-|TRBV5-6|TRBJ1-1
CASSFDGTEAFF
TGTGCCAGCAGCTTCGATGGCACTGAAGCTTTCTTT
>-|-|TRBV30|TRBJ1-3
CACFRGPRSGNTIYF
TGTGCCTGCTTCCGGGGACCTCGCTCTGGAAACACCATATATTTT
>TRBD2|-|TRBV5-8|TRBJ2-1
CASSAGGLAEVTHEQFF
TGTGCCAGCAGCGCGGGGGGGCTAGCAGAGGTCACACATGAGCAGTTCTTC